The sequence of this T cell receptor (beta chain) was determined in a study of cytomegalovirus exposure and HLA in healthy donors. Remarks on this clone: Its matching antigen is unknown.

The PCR had 60 Vbeta and 13 Jbeta primers. Sequencing was performed with immunoSEQ multiplex PCR; in TCRdb, only in-frame clones are kept and a portion is missing. The table records roughly 110,000 clones, about four fifths of them present only once. Study-wide results and limits: Another analysis was done later, and it associated 17,000 or so TCR beta sequences with HLA alleles at 0.05 false discovery rate.

The sequence was collected from a woman in her forties or fifties in good health and CMV-seropositive. Sample: PBMCs.

For the CDR3, the DNA is TGTGCCAGCAGCTTCCTCAGGGGTGGCACTGAAGCTTTCTTT. Amino acids: CASSFLRGGTEAFF. V gene TRBV7-6 combines with J gene TRBJ1-1; TRBD1 might be the D (6 bases). This CDR3 has 14 amino acids. Germline V CDR1 and CDR2: SGHVS, FNYEAQ. V was shortened by 3 bases and J by 4 bases, with 12 bases between the two germline ends.